This T cell receptor beta chain is from a study of cytomegalovirus exposure and HLA in healthy donors. Whole-study results and caveats: The availability of immune exposure information extended only to CMV serostatus. Being indistinguishable, some V segments were excluded, TRBV6-2 and TRBV6-3 among them. One variant, a missense change in DCLRE1C, was linked in a later analysis to TCR beta V- and J-gene trimming.

Per germline, CDR1 SEHNR and CDR2 FQNEAQ (reference sequence). The germline V and J ends were trimmed by 0 bases and 8 bases, with 10 bases remaining between them. The CDR3 extends over 13 amino acids. As for this clone: The antigen is undetermined.

Vbeta (60) and Jbeta (13) primers were used in the PCR. Here immunoSEQ multiplex PCR was the method, and the copy in TCRdb shows in-frame clones only, minus some. The table shows some 86,000 clones, with 75% to 85% occurring only once. The sequencing sample was made of PBMCs. The rearrangement joins TRBV7-9 to TRBJ1-2; D remains ambiguous. This receptor was taken from a woman aged 40 to 50 in good health and CMV-seropositive. The CDR3 reads CASSLAREGGYTF. In DNA form, the CDR3 reads TGTGCCAGCAGCTTAGCGCGGGAAGGAGGCTACACCTTC.